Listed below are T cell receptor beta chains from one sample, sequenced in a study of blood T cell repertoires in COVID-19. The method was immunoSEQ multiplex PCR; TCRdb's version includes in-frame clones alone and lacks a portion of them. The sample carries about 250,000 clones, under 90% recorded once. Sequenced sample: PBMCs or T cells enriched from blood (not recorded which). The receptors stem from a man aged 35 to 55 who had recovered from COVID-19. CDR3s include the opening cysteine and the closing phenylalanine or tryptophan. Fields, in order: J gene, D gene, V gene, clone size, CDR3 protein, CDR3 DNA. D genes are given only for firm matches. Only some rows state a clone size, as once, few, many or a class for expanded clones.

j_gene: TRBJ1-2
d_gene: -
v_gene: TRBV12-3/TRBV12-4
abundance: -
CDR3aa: CASSRQAADGYTF
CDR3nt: TGTGCCAGCAGTCGACAGGCAGCCGATGGCTACACCTTC

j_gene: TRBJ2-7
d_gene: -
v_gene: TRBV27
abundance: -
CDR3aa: CASSPTSRPYEQYF
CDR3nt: TGTGCCAGCAGTCCGACAAGTCGTCCCTACGAGCAGTACTTC

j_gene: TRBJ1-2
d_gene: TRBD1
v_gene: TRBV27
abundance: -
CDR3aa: CASSFMSGTAGGYTF
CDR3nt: TGTGCCAGCAGTTTCATGTCAGGGACAGCGGGTGGCTACACCTTC

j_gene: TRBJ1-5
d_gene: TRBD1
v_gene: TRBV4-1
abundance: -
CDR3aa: CASSQDKWQGVSNQPQHF
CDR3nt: TGCGCCAGCAGCCAAGATAAATGGCAGGGGGTAAGCAATCAGCCCCAGCATTTT

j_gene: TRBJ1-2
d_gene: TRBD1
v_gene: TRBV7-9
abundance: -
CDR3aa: CASSLGGTGSGYTF
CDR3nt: TGTGCCAGCAGCTTAGGGGGGACAGGGTCTGGCTACACCTTC

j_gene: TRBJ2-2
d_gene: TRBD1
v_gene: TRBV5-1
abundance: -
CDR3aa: CASSFEGGDGTGELFF
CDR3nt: TGCGCCAGCAGCTTCGAAGGGGGCGATGGCACCGGGGAGCTGTTTTTT

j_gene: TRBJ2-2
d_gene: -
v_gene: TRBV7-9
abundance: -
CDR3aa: CASSWLVGTGELFF
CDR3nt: TGTGCCAGCAGCTGGCTCGTTGGCACCGGGGAGCTGTTTTTT

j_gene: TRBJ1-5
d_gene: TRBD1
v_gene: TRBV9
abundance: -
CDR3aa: CASSVEKGQGHQPQHF
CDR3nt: TGTGCCAGCAGCGTAGAGAAGGGACAGGGGCATCAGCCCCAGCATTTT

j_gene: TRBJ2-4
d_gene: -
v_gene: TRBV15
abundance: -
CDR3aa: CATSRAQQENIQYF
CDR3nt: TGTGCCACCAGCAGAGCTCAACAGGAAAACATTCAGTACTTC

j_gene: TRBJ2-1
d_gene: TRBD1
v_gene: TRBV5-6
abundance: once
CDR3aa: CASSWDRGNEQFF
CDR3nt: TGTGCCAGCAGTTGGGACAGGGGGAATGAGCAGTTCTTC

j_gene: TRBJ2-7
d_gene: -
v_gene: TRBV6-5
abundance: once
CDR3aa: CASNPGHLRYEQYF
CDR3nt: TGTGCCAGCAACCCGGGACACCTCCGGTACGAGCAGTACTTC

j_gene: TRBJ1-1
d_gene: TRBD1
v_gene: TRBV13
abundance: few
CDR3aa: CASRNNRGVNTEAFF
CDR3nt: TGTGCCAGCAGAAACAACAGGGGCGTTAACACTGAAGCTTTCTTT

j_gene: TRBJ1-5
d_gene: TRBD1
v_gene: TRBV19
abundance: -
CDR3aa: CASSVTGGSNQPQHF
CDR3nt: TGTGCCAGTAGTGTAACAGGGGGGAGCAATCAGCCCCAGCATTTT

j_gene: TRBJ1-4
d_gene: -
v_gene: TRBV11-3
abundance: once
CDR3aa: CASSPGNGEKLFF
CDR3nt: TGTGCCAGCAGCCCCGGGAACGGAGAAAAACTGTTTTTT

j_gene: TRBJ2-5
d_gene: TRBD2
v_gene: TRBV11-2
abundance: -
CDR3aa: CASRTSGNQETQYF
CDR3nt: TGTGCCAGCCGGACTAGCGGGAATCAAGAGACCCAGTACTTC

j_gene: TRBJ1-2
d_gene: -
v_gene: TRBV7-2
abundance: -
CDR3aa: CASSLSREANYGYTF
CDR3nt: TGTGCCAGCAGCCTCTCGAGGGAAGCTAACTATGGCTACACCTTC

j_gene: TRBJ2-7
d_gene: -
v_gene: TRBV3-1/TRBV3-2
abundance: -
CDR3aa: CASSSLYEQYF
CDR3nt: TGTGCCAGCAGCTCCCTCTACGAGCAGTACTTC

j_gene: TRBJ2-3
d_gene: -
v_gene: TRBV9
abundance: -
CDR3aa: CASSDPLSGADTDTQYF
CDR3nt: TGTGCCAGCAGCGACCCTCTTAGCGGAGCAGACACAGATACGCAGTATTTT

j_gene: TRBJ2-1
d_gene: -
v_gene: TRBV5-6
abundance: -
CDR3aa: CASSLRTGQVTYNEQFF
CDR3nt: TGTGCCAGCAGCTTGCGTACCGGCCAGGTAACCTACAATGAGCAGTTCTTC

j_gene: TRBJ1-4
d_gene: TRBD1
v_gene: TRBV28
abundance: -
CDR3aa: CASSFQDRGSEKLFF
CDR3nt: TGTGCCAGCAGTTTCCAGGACAGGGGCTCTGAAAAACTGTTTTTT

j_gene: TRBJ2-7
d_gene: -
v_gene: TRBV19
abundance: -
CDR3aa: CASSPGQTPQQYF
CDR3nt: TGTGCCAGTAGTCCAGGACAGACCCCACAGCAGTACTTC

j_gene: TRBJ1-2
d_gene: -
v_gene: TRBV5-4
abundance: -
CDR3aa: CASSPTRADYGYTF
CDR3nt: TGTGCCAGCAGCCCGACGAGGGCCGACTATGGCTACACCTTC

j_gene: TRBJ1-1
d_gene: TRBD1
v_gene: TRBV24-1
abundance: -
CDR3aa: CATSDGGGTGSFQRAFF
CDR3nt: TGTGCCACCAGTGACGGTGGGGGGACAGGGTCATTTCAGCGAGCTTTCTTT

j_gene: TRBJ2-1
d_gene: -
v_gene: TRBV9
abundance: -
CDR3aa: CASSGSRLAYNEQFF
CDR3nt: TGTGCCAGCAGCGGATCCCGACTAGCCTACAATGAGCAGTTCTTC

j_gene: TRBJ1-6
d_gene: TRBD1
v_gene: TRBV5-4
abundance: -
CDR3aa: CASSGPSWTGGNSPLHF
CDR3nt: TGTGCCAGCAGCGGGCCTAGCTGGACAGGGGGGAATTCACCCCTCCACTTT

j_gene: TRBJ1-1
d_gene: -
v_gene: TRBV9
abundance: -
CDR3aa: CASSLTGAPEAFF
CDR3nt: TGTGCCAGCAGCCTAACAGGTGCTCCTGAAGCTTTCTTT

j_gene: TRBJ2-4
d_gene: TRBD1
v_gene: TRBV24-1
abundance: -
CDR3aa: CATSDPDRAKNIQYF
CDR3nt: TGTGCCACCAGTGATCCGGACAGGGCCAAAAACATTCAGTACTTC

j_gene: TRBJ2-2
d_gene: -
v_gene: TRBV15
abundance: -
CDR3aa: CATSSLWTPTGELFF
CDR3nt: TGTGCCACCAGCAGTCTTTGGACACCAACCGGGGAGCTGTTTTTT

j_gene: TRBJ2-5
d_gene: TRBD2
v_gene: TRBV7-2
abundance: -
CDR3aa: CASSKSGGASETQYF
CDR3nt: TGTGCCAGCTCGAAGAGCGGGGGGGCCTCAGAGACCCAGTACTTC

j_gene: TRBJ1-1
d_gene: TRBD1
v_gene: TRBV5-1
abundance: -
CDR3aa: CASSLDPTGGEAFF
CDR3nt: TGCGCCAGCAGCTTGGACCCGACAGGGGGTGAAGCTTTCTTT

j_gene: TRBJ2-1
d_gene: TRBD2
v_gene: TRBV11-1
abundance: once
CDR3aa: CASSSWTSGRYNEQFF
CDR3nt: TGTGCCAGCAGCTCCTGGACTAGCGGGAGATACAATGAGCAGTTCTTC

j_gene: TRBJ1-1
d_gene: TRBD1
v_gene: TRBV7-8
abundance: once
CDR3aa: CASSRQGKDTEAFF
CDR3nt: TGTGCCAGCAGCCGACAGGGGAAGGACACTGAAGCTTTCTTT

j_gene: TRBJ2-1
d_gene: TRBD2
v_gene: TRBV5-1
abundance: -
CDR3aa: CASSSLAGGRSNEQFF
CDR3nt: TGCGCCAGCAGCTCGTTAGCGGGAGGGCGTAGCAATGAGCAGTTCTTC

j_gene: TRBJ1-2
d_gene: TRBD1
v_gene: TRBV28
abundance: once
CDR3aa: CASSRTGDSYGYTF
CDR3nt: TGTGCCAGCAGTAGGACAGGCGATTCGTATGGCTACACCTTC

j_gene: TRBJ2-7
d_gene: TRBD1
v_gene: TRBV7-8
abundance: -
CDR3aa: CASSPRTGAEQYF
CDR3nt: TGTGCCAGCAGCCCTCGGACAGGGGCCGAGCAGTACTTC